Below, 31 T cell receptor beta chains from the same sample are listed, as sequenced in a study of PD-1 blockade in classical Hodgkin lymphoma. TCRdb's copy holds only in-frame clones and misses some; the assay was immunoSEQ multiplex PCR. The sample has around 17,000 clones, around four fifths seen once. Stated time point: cycle 4 day 1 (C4D1), after more than 5 weeks of nivolumab. Each patient's relapse followed autologous stem cell transplantation, and brentuximab vedotin exposure varied. Sequencing was performed on peripheral blood mononuclear cells (PBMCs), taken before the fourth cycle of nivolumab. The receptors shown here come from a human donor with classical Hodgkin lymphoma.

The rearrangement joins TRBV6-1 to TRBJ1-1; D is unresolved. V lost 3 bases, J lost 5 bases, and 13 bases lay in between. The CDR3 length is 14 residues. CDR1 and CDR2 (germline): MNHNS, SASEGT. This chain's CDR3 is CASSDRVRDTEAFF. CDR3 DNA: TGTGCCAGCAGTGATAGGGTGAGGGATACTGAAGCTTTCTTT.

The chain joins TRBV7-9 to TRBJ2-3; 8 bases align to TRBD2. Germline CDR1 SEHNR, CDR2 FQNEAQ (reference sequence). CDR3 length equals 14 residues. After removal of 4 bases from V and 9 bases from J, the junction contained 9 bases not matched to a gene. CDR3 region: CASSSPGGGPTQYF. Here the CDR3 DNA reads TGTGCCAGCAGCTCCCCGGGGGGGGGTCCAACGCAGTATTTT. Based on the CDR3 plus reference TRBV7-9 and TRBJ2-3, the full variable domain is DTGVSQNPRHKITKRGQNVTFRCDPISEHNRLYWYRQTLGQGPEFLTYFQNEAQLEKSRLLSDRFSAERPKGSFSTLEIQRTEQGDSAMYLCASSSPGGGPTQYFGPGTRLTVL.

V usage is TRBV10-1 and J usage is TRBJ2-1; possible D gene TRBD1, 6 bases. With 2 bases removed from V and 3 bases from J, the gap between germline ends came to 11 bases. Germline CDR1 WNHNN, CDR2 SYGVQD (reference sequence). The CDR3 is made up of 15 amino acids. The CDR3 DNA follows: TGCGCCAGCAGTGAGGATGGGGGCCGCTACAATGAGCAGTTCTTC. It codes for CASSEDGGRYNEQFF.

This clone appeared once. The V gene is TRBV6-5, the J gene TRBJ1-2, with TRBD1 as a possible D gene (5 bases). V was cut by 6 bases and J by 6 bases, with 17 bases left in between. Germline V lookup: CDR1 MNHEY, CDR2 SVGAGI. This CDR3 comprises 14 residues. The CDR3 region is CASRPLRPGHGYTF. The CDR3 region has the DNA TGTGCCAGCAGACCCTTACGGCCAGGGCATGGCTACACCTTC.

This clone was seen a single time. The chain joins TRBV28 to TRBJ1-4; D is perhaps TRBD1 (5 bases). V was trimmed by 5 bases and J by 8 bases, leaving 18 bases between them. The CDR3 runs to 15 residues. The germline gives CDR1 MDHEN, CDR2 SYDVKM. The CDR3 region is CASSVPGLGGEKLFF. Written as DNA, the CDR3 is TGTGCCAGCAGTGTACCAGGGTTGGGTGGGGAAAAACTGTTTTTT.

This chain connects TRBV7-9 to TRBJ1-1; D gene ambiguous. CDR1 and CDR2 (germline): SEHNR, FQNEAQ (reference sequence). The V and J ends lost 4 bases and 5 bases respectively, with 11 bases between them. This CDR3 has 13 residues. Here the CDR3 DNA reads TGTGCCAGCAGCTCCTTAGGGATGACTGAAGCTTTCTTT. Its protein is CASSSLGMTEAFF.

The rearrangement joins TRBV28 to TRBJ2-1; D perhaps matches TRBD1 (6 bases). Trimming took off 4 bases at V and 3 bases at J, with 16 bases between the two ends. In germline, CDR1 is MDHEN, CDR2 SYDVKM. The CDR3 has 16 residues. This CDR3 is CASSSSRTVIYNEQFF. The CDR3 DNA sequence: TGTGCCAGCAGTTCTTCCAGGACAGTGATCTACAATGAGCAGTTCTTC.

The J gene is TRBJ2-3, the V gene TRBV5-1, with TRBD2 matching over 8 bases. CDR1 SGHRS and CDR2 YFSETQ come from the germline V gene. V lost 4 bases and J lost 2; bases outside the gene matches: 6. The CDR3 contains 15 residues. The CDR3 nucleotides read TGCGCCAGCAGCAATAGCGGGGATTCCACAGATACGCAGTATTTT. Amino acid sequence: CASSNSGDSTDTQYF.

The chain has TRBV6-1 and TRBJ1-2; D gene ambiguous. This CDR3 region has 15 residues. Germline V CDR1 and CDR2: MNHNS, SASEGT. With 2 bases removed from V and 5 bases from J, the gap between germline ends came to 15 bases. The DNA for the CDR3 is TGTGCCAGCAGTGAATTCGGCAGACCACCTTATGGCTACACCTTC. It is translated as CASSEFGRPPYGYTF.

This clone has more than one count but fewer than ten. V gene TRBV5-1 combines with J gene TRBJ2-7; TRBD1 is a possible D gene (6 bases). From germline, CDR1 is SGHRS and CDR2 YFSETQ. V lost 2 bases and J 2 bases, leaving 14 bases between the germline ends. CDR3 length equals 15 residues. As DNA, the CDR3 is TGCGCCAGCAGCTTTCTCGCGGACAGAGCCTACGAGCAGTACTTC. Translation: CASSFLADRAYEQYF.

V gene TRBV5-6 combines with J gene TRBJ1-6, with D possibly being TRBD1 (6 bases). From germline, CDR1 is SGHDT and CDR2 YYEEEE. V lost 1 base, J lost 1 base, and 12 bases lay in between. This CDR3 is 17 amino acids long. CDR3 DNA: TGTGCCAGCAGCTTGTGGACGGGGGCTTCCTATAATTCACCCCTCCACTTT. Its protein product is CASSLWTGASYNSPLHF. The full variable domain, its missing parts supplied by reference TRBV5-6 and TRBJ1-6, is DAGVTQSPTHLIKTRGQQVTLRCSPKSGHDTVSWYQQALGQGPQFIFQYYEEEERQRGNFPDRFSGHQFPNYSSELNVNALLLGDSALYLCASSLWTGASYNSPLHFGNGTRLTVT.

V usage is TRBV7-9 and J usage is TRBJ2-5; a weak D match, TRBD2 (5 bases). Germline V gives CDR1 SEHNR, CDR2 FQNEAQ (reference sequence). Trimming stripped 1 base from V and 5 bases from J, with 11 bases between. This CDR3 is 14 amino acids long. The CDR3 sequence: CASSLELAHETQYF. Written as DNA, the CDR3 is TGTGCCAGCAGCTTAGAGCTAGCCCACGAGACCCAGTACTTC.

This clone was seen more than once but under ten times. This chain uses TRBV29-1 with TRBJ1-2; no definite D call. CDR1 and CDR2 from the germline V gene are SQVTM and ANQGSEA. The CDR3 loop spans 12 amino acids. Trimming took off 2 bases at V and 3 bases at J, with 7 bases between the two ends. The CDR3 DNA follows: TGCAGCGTTGAAATGGAGTACTATGGCTACACCTTC. Translating gives CSVEMEYYGYTF.

This rearrangement joins TRBV5-1 to TRBJ1-1; D unresolved. This CDR3 has 13 amino acids. Trimming pared 2 bases from V and 2 bases from J, leaving 7 bases between. CDR1 and CDR2 (germline): SGHRS, YFSETQ. Here the CDR3 DNA reads TGCGCCAGCAGCTTTTTAGATAACACTGAAGCTTTCTTT. As protein: CASSFLDNTEAFF.

V usage is TRBV5-1 and J usage is TRBJ1-6, with 8 bases aligning to TRBD1. Germline CDR1 reads SGHRS; CDR2 reads YFSETQ. CDR3 size: 14 residues. J lost 8 bases, V lost 5 bases, and 6 bases had no gene match. The DNA of the CDR3 is TGCGCCAGCAGGTGGACAGGGACGGATTCACCCCTCCACTTT. Its translation: CASRWTGTDSPLHF.

The chain recombines TRBV2 with TRBJ2-1; D is perhaps TRBD1 (6 bases). Per germline, CDR1 SNHLY and CDR2 FYNNEI. The CDR3 totals 18 residues. The V end was cut by 7 bases, the J end by 3 bases, with 25 bases between. CDR3 region: CASNNQGLVKNNYNEQFF. The CDR3 bases are TGTGCCAGCAATAATCAGGGGTTAGTCAAAAATAACTACAATGAGCAGTTCTTC.

This clone was detected once. The gene calls are TRBV7-9 and TRBJ1-2; D is uncertain. The CDR3 has 14 residues. Germline CDR1 reads SEHNR; CDR2 reads FQNEAQ (reference sequence). Trimming removed 7 bases from V and 5 bases from J, with 17 bases in between. The CDR3 nucleotides are TGTGCCAGCACCCAAGGCGTGGTCACATATGGCTACACCTTC. Encoded protein: CASTQGVVTYGYTF.

V and J are TRBV4-1 and TRBJ1-2, with 7 bases that match TRBD1. This CDR3 has 16 residues. V was pared by 4 bases and J by 5 bases, with 13 bases of the junction left unmatched. CDR1 and CDR2 (germline): MGHRA, YSYEKL. The CDR3 region is CASSPLGDRPPYGYTF. The DNA for the CDR3 is TGCGCCAGCAGCCCCCTTGGGGACAGACCGCCTTATGGCTACACCTTC.

This clone was seen more than once but under ten times. The CDR3 sequence: CASSQDVGAHEKLFF. CDR3 DNA sequence: TGCGCCAGCAGCCAAGATGTGGGGGCGCATGAAAAACTGTTTTTT. The V and J genes are TRBV4-3 and TRBJ1-4, with D possibly TRBD1 on 6 matching bases. There are 15 residues in the CDR3. From germline, CDR1 is LGHNA and CDR2 YSLEER. The V end was cut by 0 bases, the J end by 6 bases, with 11 bases between.

This clone was found once. A read error may produce the germline difference seen at one junction end. V and J are TRBV7-7 and TRBJ2-5, with TRBD1 matching over 7 bases. The CDR3 is made up of 16 amino acids. The germline V gene encodes CDR1 SSHAT and CDR2 FNYEAQ (reference sequence). The CDR3 sequence: CASSGGLGQNQETQYF. In DNA, the CDR3 is TGTGCTAGCAGCGGAGGCTTGGGACAGAATCAAGAGACCCAGTACTTC.

The genes are TRBV27 and TRBJ2-5; 13 nucleotides line up with TRBD2. V was clipped by 3 bases and J by 1 base; unmatched bases: 8. Germline V CDR1 and CDR2: MNHEY, SMNVEV (reference sequence). The CDR3 spans 18 residues. The CDR3 bases are TGTGCCAGCAGTTTTCTAAGGACTAGCGGGGGAACCCAAGAGACCCAGTACTTC. This gives the protein CASSFLRTSGGTQETQYF.

This chain links TRBV30 with TRBJ2-3, with 9 bases that match TRBD2. This CDR3 has 18 amino acids. The V gene end was trimmed by 0 bases and the J gene end by 1 base; junction bases not matched to a gene: 11. Germline loops: CDR1 GTSNPN, CDR2 SVGIG (reference sequence). The CDR3 DNA is TGTGCCTGGAGTGTACAAGACGGTAAGCGGGGGGGCACAGATACGCAGTATTTT. This encodes CAWSVQDGKRGGTDTQYF.

The sample holds one count of this clone. J is TRBJ2-5 and V is TRBV5-1; D may match TRBD1 or TRBD2 (5 bases each). Germline assignment: CDR1 SGHRS and CDR2 YFSETQ. The V gene lost 2 bases and the J gene lost 3 bases, with 17 bases spanning the gap. The length of the CDR3 is 16 residues. CDR3 nucleotide sequence: TGCGCCAGCAGCTTTCGAAACGGGGCGCCCGAAGAGACCCAGTACTTC. As protein: CASSFRNGAPEETQYF. The full variable domain, rest sourced from reference TRBV5-1 and TRBJ2-5, is KAGVTQTPRYLIKTRGQQVTLSCSPISGHRSVSWYQQTPGQGLQFLFEYFSETQRNKGNFPGRFSGRQFSNSRSEMNVSTLELGDSALYLCASSFRNGAPEETQYFGPGTRLLVL.

The chain employs TRBV5-1 and TRBJ1-4; 12 nucleotides align to TRBD1. This CDR3 has 17 residues. Germline values: CDR1 SGHRS, CDR2 YFSETQ. J lost 7 bases, V lost 5 bases, and 12 bases had no gene match. For the CDR3, the DNA is TGCGCCAGCAGAACCGGGACAGGGGGCGAGAAGGGTGAAAAACTGTTTTTT. Protein product: CASRTGTGGEKGEKLFF. Supplemented by reference TRBV5-1 and TRBJ1-4, the full variable domain reads KAGVTQTPRYLIKTRGQQVTLSCSPISGHRSVSWYQQTPGQGLQFLFEYFSETQRNKGNFPGRFSGRQFSNSRSEMNVSTLELGDSALYLCASRTGTGGEKGEKLFFGSGTQLSVL.

The genes are TRBV5-4 and TRBJ2-5; 11 bases line up with TRBD2. This CDR3 is built from 17 residues. The ends lost 0 bases at V and 9 bases at J; junction bases unmatched: 13. Germline CDR1 and CDR2: SGHNT and YYREEE (reference sequence). CDR3 residues: CASSLGLTSGAPVAQYF. DNA of the CDR3: TGTGCCAGCAGCTTGGGCCTGACTAGCGGGGCGCCCGTGGCCCAGTACTTC.

The chain links TRBV5-1 to TRBJ1-1, with TRBD1 identical over 11 bases. The CDR3 is 14 amino acids. The ends lost 3 bases at V and 6 bases at J; junction bases unmatched: 4. Germline V gives CDR1 SGHRS, CDR2 YFSETQ. This CDR3 reads CASSSGTGGPEAFF. The CDR3 coding sequence is TGCGCCAGCAGCTCCGGGACAGGGGGGCCTGAAGCTTTCTTT.

The rearrangement uses TRBV2 and TRBJ1-5, with TRBD1 matching over 7 bases. CDR1 is SNHLY and CDR2 is FYNNEI in the germline V gene. With 2 bases clipped from V and 3 bases from J, the junction kept 4 bases outside the gene matches. The CDR3 contains 15 residues. The chain's CDR3 is CASSEFRGSNQPQHF. DNA of the CDR3: TGTGCCAGCAGTGAATTCAGGGGGTCCAATCAGCCCCAGCATTTT.

V usage is TRBV11-2 and J usage is TRBJ2-1; D remains ambiguous. CDR1 and CDR2 (germline): SGHAT, FQNNGV. V gave up 2 bases and J gave up 8 bases, with 10 bases separating them. CDR3 length equals 13 residues. CDR3 sequence: CASSLTSAYEQFF. DNA of the CDR3: TGTGCCAGCAGCTTAACCTCAGCATATGAGCAGTTCTTC.

In this sample, this clone turned up a few times. This chain uses TRBV5-1 with TRBJ2-3; D remains ambiguous. Germline-derived CDR1 and CDR2 are SGHRS and YFSETQ. V gave up 1 base and J gave up 4 bases, with 16 bases separating them. The CDR3 is 16 residues long. The CDR3 sequence is CASSLPSGQAADTQYF. Written as DNA, the CDR3 is TGCGCCAGCAGCTTGCCTAGTGGGCAGGCGGCAGATACGCAGTATTTT.

The chain recombines TRBV18 with TRBJ2-2, with no clear D. This CDR3 spans 17 amino acids. V dropped 3 bases and J dropped 3 bases, with 17 bases sitting between them. Germline V lookup: CDR1 KGHSH, CDR2 LQKENI. CDR3 DNA: TGTGCCAGCTCACCGACGTCGGGTACTTTGGACACCGGGGAGCTGTTTTTT. Encoded protein: CASSPTSGTLDTGELFF.

This clone has a handful of counts. The rearrangement links TRBV5-1 to TRBJ1-1; maybe TRBD1 (6 bases). Germline V gives CDR1 SGHRS, CDR2 YFSETQ. V gave up 2 bases and J gave up 2 bases, with 10 bases separating them. The CDR3 loop spans 14 amino acids. The CDR3: CASSLGGGNTEAFF. DNA for the CDR3: TGCGCCAGCAGCTTAGGGGGAGGAAACACTGAAGCTTTCTTT.